This TCR beta chain emerged from a study of cytomegalovirus exposure and HLA in healthy donors. Amplification used 60 Vbeta primers and 13 Jbeta primers. Here immunoSEQ multiplex PCR was the method, and the copy in TCRdb shows in-frame clones only, minus some. The table lists hundreds of thousands of clones, 82% of them singletons. Study-wide points: With later analysis, a missense DCLRE1C variant became linked to TCR beta V- and J-gene trimming. An analysis that was carried out later associated approximately 17,000 TCR beta sequences with HLA alleles at 0.05 false discovery rate. It was approximately 170 TCR beta chains that were listed as cytomegalovirus-associated.

A word on this clone: Its antigen is undetermined.

There are 15 residues in the CDR3. The junction had 4 bases not matched to a gene; V was cut back by 9 bases and J by 4 bases. CDR1 and CDR2 from the germline V gene are LNHDA and SQIVND (reference sequence). Source material: PBMCs. The source of this sequence is a man in his forties or fifties in good health and CMV-seropositive. This rearrangement joins TRBV19 to TRBJ2-2; 14 bases are a match to TRBD2. In DNA, the CDR3 is TGTGCCAGCAGACTAGCGGGAGGGCTCACCGGGGAGCTGTTTTTT. As protein: CASRLAGGLTGELFF.